The source of this T cell receptor (beta chain) is a study of CD8 T cells in ankylosing spondylitis. Concerning this clonotype itself: What it binds is unknown.

5'-RACE, quantitative and with molecular barcodes, yielded the TCR beta libraries. TCRdb re-derived calls from the 5' RACE reads in MiXCR, one entry per CDR3 protein. Of some 340,000 distinct CDR3 sequences listed, roughly 14% were seen once; the top ten hold approximately 0.99%. Points from the study as a whole: Significantly higher representation of disease-linked clones was reported for matched ankylosing spondylitis synovial fluid. CD8+ by phenotype, disease-linked clones were relatively rare in peripheral blood. Blood from ankylosing spondylitis patients appeared to carry a characteristic roughly 8-variant TCR beta motif.

The clonotype was recovered from a male donor with ankylosing spondylitis or in good health (not recorded which). Source material: blood, either unsorted or a sorted T cell fraction (not recorded which).

CDR3 residues: CASSQRTTSDTQYF. The CDR3 region has the DNA TGTGCCAGCAGCCAGCGGACTACTTCAGATACGCAGTATTTT. V and J are TRBV4-2 and TRBJ2-3; the D gene is possibly TRBD2 (6 bases). Germline assignment: CDR1 LGHNA and CDR2 YNFKEQ. The CDR3 loop spans 14 amino acids. V gave up 3 bases and J gave up 4 bases, with 11 bases separating them.